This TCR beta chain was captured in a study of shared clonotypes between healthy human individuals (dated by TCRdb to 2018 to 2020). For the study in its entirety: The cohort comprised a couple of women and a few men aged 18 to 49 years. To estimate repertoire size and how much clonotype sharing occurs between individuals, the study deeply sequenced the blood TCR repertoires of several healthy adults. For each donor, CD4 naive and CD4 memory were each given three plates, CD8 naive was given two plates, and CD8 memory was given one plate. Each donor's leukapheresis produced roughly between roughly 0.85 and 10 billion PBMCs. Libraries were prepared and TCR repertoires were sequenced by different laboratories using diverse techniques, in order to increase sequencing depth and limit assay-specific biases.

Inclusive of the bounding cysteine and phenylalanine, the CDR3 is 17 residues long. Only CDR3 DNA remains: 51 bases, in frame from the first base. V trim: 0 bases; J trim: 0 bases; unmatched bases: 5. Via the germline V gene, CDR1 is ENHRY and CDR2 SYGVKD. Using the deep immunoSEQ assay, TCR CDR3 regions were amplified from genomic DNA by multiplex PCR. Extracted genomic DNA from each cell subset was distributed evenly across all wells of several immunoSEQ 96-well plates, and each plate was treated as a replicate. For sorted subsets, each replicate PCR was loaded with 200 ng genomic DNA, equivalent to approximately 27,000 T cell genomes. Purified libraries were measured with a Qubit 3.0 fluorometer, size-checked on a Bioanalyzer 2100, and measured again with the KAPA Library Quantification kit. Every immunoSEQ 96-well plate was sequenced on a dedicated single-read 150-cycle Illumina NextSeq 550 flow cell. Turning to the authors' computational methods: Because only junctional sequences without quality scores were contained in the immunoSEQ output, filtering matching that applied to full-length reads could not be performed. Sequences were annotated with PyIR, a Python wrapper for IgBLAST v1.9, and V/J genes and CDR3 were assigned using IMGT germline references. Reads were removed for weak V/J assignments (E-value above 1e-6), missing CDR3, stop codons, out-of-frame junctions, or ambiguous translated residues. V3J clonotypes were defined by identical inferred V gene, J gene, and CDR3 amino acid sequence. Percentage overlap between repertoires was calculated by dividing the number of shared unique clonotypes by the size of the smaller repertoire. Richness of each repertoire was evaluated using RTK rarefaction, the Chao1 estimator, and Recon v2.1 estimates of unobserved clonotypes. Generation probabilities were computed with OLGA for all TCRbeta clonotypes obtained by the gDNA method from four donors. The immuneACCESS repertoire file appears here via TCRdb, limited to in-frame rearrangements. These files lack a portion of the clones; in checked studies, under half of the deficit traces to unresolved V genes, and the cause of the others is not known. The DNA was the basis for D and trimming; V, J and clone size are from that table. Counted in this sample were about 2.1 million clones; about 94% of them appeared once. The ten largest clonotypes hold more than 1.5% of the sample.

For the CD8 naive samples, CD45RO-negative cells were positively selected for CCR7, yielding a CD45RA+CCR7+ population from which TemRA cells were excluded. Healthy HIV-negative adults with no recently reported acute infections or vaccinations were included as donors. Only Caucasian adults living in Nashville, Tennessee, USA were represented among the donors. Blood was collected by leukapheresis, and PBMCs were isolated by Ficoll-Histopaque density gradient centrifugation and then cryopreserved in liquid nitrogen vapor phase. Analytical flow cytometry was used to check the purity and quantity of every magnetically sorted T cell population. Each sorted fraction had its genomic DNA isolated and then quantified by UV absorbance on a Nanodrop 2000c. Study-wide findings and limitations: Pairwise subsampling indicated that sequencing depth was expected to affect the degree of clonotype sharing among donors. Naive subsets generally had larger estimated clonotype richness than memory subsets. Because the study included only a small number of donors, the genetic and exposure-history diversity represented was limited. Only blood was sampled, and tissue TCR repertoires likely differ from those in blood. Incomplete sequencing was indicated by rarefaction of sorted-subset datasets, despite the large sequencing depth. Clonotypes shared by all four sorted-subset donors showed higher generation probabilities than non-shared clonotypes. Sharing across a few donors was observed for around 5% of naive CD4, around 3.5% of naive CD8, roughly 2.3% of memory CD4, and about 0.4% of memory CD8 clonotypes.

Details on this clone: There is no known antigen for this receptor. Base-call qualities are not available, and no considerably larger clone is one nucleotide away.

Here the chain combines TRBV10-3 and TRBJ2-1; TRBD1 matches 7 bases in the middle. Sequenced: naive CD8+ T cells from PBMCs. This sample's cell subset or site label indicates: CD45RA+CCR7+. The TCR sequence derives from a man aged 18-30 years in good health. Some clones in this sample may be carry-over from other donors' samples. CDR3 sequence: CAISESSGGDSYNEQFF. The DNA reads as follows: TGTGCCATCAGTGAGTCATCAGGGGGTGACTCCTACAATGAGCAGTTCTTC.